Listed here are 8 T cell receptor beta chains from one sample, sequenced in a study of shared clonotypes between healthy human individuals. Sequenced by immunoSEQ multiplex PCR; TCRdb stores in-frame clones only, minus some. The table lists roughly 1,100,000 clones, about 75% of them singletons. Source material: memory CD4+ T cells sorted from blood. Subset reported: CD45RA-negative fraction. Receptors originate from a man aged 18 to 29 in good health.

Many counts were recorded for this clone. The sample carries other DNA sequences with the same CDR3. V usage is TRBV7-2 and J usage is TRBJ2-7, with TRBD1 as a possible D gene (6 bases). V lost 8 bases to trimming and J lost 0 bases, with 8 bases between them. The CDR3 extends over 12 amino acids. Germline V lookup: CDR1 SGHTA, CDR2 FQGNSA. As DNA, the CDR3 is TGTGCCAGCGGGACACCCTCCTACGAGCAGTACTTC. Its protein product is CASGTPSYEQYF.

Concerning this clone itself: An end of the junction does not agree with germline; a read error may underlie this. This chain joins TRBV11-2 and TRBJ1-4; possibly TRBD1 for D (5 bases). Germline-derived CDR1 and CDR2 are SGHAT and FQNNGV. The CDR3 is made up of 15 amino acids. As DNA, the CDR3 is TGTGCCAGCAGCGTAGAGGGGTCGAGAAATGAAAAACTGTTTTTT. Its translation is CASSVEGSRNEKLFF.

The genes are TRBV5-5 and TRBJ2-4; 8 nucleotides line up with TRBD1. CDR3 size: 14 residues. Per the germline V gene, CDR1 is SGHKS and CDR2 is YYEKEE (reference sequence). The V and J ends lost 0 bases and 7 bases, in that order; junction bases with no gene match: 3. The CDR3 coding sequence is TGTGCCAGCAGCTTGGCCTGGGACAGGAACATTCAGTACTTC. As protein: CASSLAWDRNIQYF.

As for this clone: Other DNA sequences within the sample encode an identical CDR3. This chain uses TRBV28 with TRBJ1-2, with unresolved D. V lost 3 bases, J lost 2 bases, and 7 bases lay in between. There are 13 residues in the CDR3. CDR1 and CDR2 (germline): MDHEN, SYDVKM. CDR3 amino acids: CASSLAVNYGYTF. CDR3 nucleotides: TGTGCCAGCAGTTTGGCAGTCAACTATGGCTACACCTTC.

J is TRBJ1-3 and V is TRBV28; no reliable D call. The CDR3 extends over 16 amino acids. Germline V gene sequence: CDR1 MDHEN, CDR2 SYDVKM. The germline V and J ends were trimmed by 6 bases and 0 bases, with 15 bases remaining between them. The CDR3 DNA sequence: TGTGCCAGCAGCCAAGCGGGGTTGAGCTCTGGAAACACCATATATTTT. Translation: CASSQAGLSSGNTIYF.

For this clone: A much more abundant neighbour one base away suggests this may be a read error. This sample includes further DNA sequences coding for the same CDR3. V and J are TRBV5-6 and TRBJ2-7; D is uncertain. This CDR3 contains 12 residues. The V end was cut by 0 bases, the J end by 3 bases, with 4 bases between. CDR1 and CDR2 from the germline V gene are SGHDT and YYEEEE. This chain's CDR3 is CASSLGGYEQYF. The CDR3 nucleotides read TGTGCCAGCAGCTTGGGGGGCTACGAGCAGTACTTC.

This clone has just a few counts. The chain employs TRBV6-1 and TRBJ1-5; D unresolved. The germline gives CDR1 MNHNS, CDR2 SASEGT. This CDR3 is built from 13 residues. Trimming shortened V by 3 bases and J by 7 bases, and 10 bases separated the two germline ends. This CDR3 is CASSESEAQPQHF. The CDR3 nucleotides read TGTGCCAGCAGTGAGAGTGAAGCCCAGCCCCAGCATTTT.

The chain is built from TRBV7-2 and TRBJ2-3; D unresolved. The germline V and J ends were trimmed by 5 bases and 5 bases, with 8 bases remaining between them. Germline V gives CDR1 SGHTA, CDR2 FQGNSA. The CDR3 has 12 amino acids. The CDR3 region has the DNA TGTGCCAGCAGCGCTTTAGTAGATACGCAGTATTTT. It codes for CASSALVDTQYF.